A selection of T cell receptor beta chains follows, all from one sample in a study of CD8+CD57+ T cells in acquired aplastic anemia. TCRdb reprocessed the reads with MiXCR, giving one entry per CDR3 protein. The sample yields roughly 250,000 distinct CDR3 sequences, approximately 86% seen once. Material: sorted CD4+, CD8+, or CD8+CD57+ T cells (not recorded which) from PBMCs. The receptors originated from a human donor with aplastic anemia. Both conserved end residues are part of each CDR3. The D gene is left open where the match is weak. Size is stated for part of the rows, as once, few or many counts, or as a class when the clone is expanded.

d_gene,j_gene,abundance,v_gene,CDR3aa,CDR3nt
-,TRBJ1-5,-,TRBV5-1,CASSLERDGLPQHF,TGTGCCAGCAGCTTGGAGAGGGACGGGCTGCCCCAGCATTTT
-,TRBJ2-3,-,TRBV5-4,CASSLDGRARVKYF,TGTGCCAGCAGCTTAGACGGGCGGGCCCGGGTCAAGTATTTT
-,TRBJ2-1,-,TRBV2,CASSWEDGNKAQFF,TGTGCCAGCAGCTGGGAGGACGGTAACAAGGCGCAGTTCTTC
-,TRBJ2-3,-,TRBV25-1,CASSRIASELDTQYF,TGTGCCAGCAGTCGCATTGCAAGTGAACTGGATACGCAGTATTTT
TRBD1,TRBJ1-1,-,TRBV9,CASSDRTGNTEAFF,TGTGCCAGCAGCGACCGGACAGGGAACACTGAAGCTTTCTTT
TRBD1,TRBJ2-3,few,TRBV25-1,CASSEWSGGYTDTQYF,TGTGCCAGCAGTGAATGGTCAGGGGGTTACACAGATACGCAGTATTTT
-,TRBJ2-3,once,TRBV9,CASSLGAGNFEDYF,TGTGCCAGCAGCTTAGGGGCAGGTAACTTCGAAGATTATTTT
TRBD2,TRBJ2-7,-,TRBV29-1,CSVRLAGVYERYF,TGCAGCGTTAGACTAGCGGGGGTATACGAGCGGTACTTC
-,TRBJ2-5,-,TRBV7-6,CASSLPAQETQYF,TGTGCCAGCAGCTTACCAGCTCAAGAGACCCAGTACTTC
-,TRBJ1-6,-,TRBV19,CASSLGLNSPLHF,TGTGCCAGTAGTCTCGGGCTTAATTCACCCCTCCACTTT
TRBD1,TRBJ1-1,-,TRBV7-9,CASSLDLTGSSAAFF,TGTGCCAGCAGCCTAGATCTGACAGGGTCCAGTGCAGCTTTCTTT
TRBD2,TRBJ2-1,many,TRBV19,CASSMRRELANEQFF,TGTGCCAGTAGTATGAGGCGGGAGTTAGCGAATGAGCAGTTCTTC
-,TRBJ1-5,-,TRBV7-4,CASRDAWRSSYEQF,TGTGCCAGCAGGGATGCTTGGAGGAGCTCGTACGAGCAGTTT
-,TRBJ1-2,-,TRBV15,CASSGEGEPEDDYTF,TGTGCCAGCAGCGGAGAAGGGGAGCCGGAGGATGACTACACCTTC
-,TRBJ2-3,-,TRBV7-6,CASSLGAGPREKEF,TGTGCCAGCAGCTTAGGAGCTGGTCCCAGGGAAAAGGAGTTT
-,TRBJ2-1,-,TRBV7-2,CASSLASFGEQFF,TGTGCCAGCAGCTTAGCAAGCTTTGGTGAGCAGTTCTTC
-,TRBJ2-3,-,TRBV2,CASGLGGGRATPFF,TGTGCCAGCGGCTTAGGGGGAGGTCGGGCTACGCCTTTCTTT
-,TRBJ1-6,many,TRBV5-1,CASSLALTNSPLHF,TGCGCCAGCAGCTTGGCCTTAACTAATTCACCCCTCCACTTT
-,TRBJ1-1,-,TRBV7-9,CASSTAQGATEAFF,TGTGCCAGCAGCACCGCACAGGGCGCGACTGAAGCCTTCTTT
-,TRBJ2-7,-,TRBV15,CATSTSGTYEQYF,TGTGCCACCAGCACTTCGGGGACATACGAGCAGTACTTC
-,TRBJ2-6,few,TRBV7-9,CASSFPQGANVLTF,TGTGCCAGCAGCTTTCCCCAGGGGGCCAACGTCCTGACTTTC
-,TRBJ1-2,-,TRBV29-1,CSVGENYGYTF,TGCAGCGTGGGTGAGAACTATGGCTACACCTTC
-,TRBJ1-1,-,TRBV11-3,CASSLDLAGTEAFF,TGTGCCAGCAGCTTAGATCTGGCAGGTACTGAAGCTTTCTTT
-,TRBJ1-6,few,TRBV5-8,CASSPLGEGGYNSPLHF,TGTGCCAGCAGCCCCCTAGGGGAGGGCGGCTATAATTCACCCCTCCACTTT
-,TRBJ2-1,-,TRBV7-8,CASSFGGIHDTFF,TGTGCCAGCAGCTTTGGGGGGATTCATGATACGTTCTTC
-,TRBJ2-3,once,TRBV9,CASSLAQNPYTQYF,TGTGCCAGCAGCTTAGCCCAGAATCCCTATACGCAGTATTTT